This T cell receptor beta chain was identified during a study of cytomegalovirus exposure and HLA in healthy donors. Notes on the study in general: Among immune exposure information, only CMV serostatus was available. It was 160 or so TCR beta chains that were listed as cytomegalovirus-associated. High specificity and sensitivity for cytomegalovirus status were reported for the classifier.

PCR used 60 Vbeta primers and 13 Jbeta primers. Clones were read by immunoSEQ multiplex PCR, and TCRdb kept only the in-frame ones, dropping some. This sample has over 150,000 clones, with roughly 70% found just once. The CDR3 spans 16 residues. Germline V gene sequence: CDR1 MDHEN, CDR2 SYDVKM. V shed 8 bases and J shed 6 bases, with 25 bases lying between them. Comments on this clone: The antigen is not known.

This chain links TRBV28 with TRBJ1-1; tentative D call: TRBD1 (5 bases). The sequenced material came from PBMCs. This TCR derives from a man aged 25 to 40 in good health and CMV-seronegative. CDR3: CASAREGTRSEAEAFF. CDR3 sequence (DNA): TGTGCCAGCGCCAGGGAGGGGACTAGGTCGGAGGCTGAAGCTTTCTTT.